The 20 T cell receptor beta chains below were found in one sample sequenced in a study of technical replicates of blood from a handful of donors. The repertoire was sequenced with immunoSEQ multiplex PCR; TCRdb's copy has only in-frame clones and lacks some. The sample holds over 75,000 clones, about 97% seen once. The sample taken for sequencing was T cells isolated from PBMCs. These receptors came from a human donor in good health.

The J gene is TRBJ2-5, the V gene TRBV11-2; D uncertain. CDR3 length equals 12 residues. CDR1 and CDR2 (germline): SGHAT, FQNNGV. V was clipped by 2 bases and J by 5 bases, with 6 bases between them. The CDR3 is CASSLYRETQYF. CDR3 in DNA: TGTGCCAGCAGCTTATATCGGGAGACCCAGTACTTC.

The chain couples TRBV27 to TRBJ2-2; 11 bases match TRBD1. After removal of 5 bases from V and 6 bases from J, the junction contained 11 bases not matched to a gene. Germline V CDR1 and CDR2: MNHEY, SMNVEV (reference sequence). The length of the CDR3 is 17 residues. CDR3 protein: CASSLTSGQGDSGELFF. The CDR3 nucleotides read TGTGCCAGCAGTCTCACCTCGGGACAGGGGGATTCCGGGGAGCTGTTTTTT.

The chain employs TRBV28 and TRBJ2-5; TRBD1 is a possible D gene (5 bases). Germline CDR1 is MDHEN and CDR2 is SYDVKM. The CDR3 consists of 17 residues. V lost 5 bases and J lost 2, with 21 bases in between. The CDR3 sequence: CASSLPSAGNSQETQYF. CDR3 nucleotide sequence: TGTGCCAGCAGTCTACCCTCGGCAGGGAACTCGCAAGAGACCCAGTACTTC. Supplemented by reference TRBV28 and TRBJ2-5, the full variable domain reads DVKVTQSSRYLVKRTGEKVFLECVQDMDHENMFWYRQDPGLGLRLIYFSYDVKMKEKGDIPEGYSVSREKKERFSLILESASTNQTSMYLCASSLPSAGNSQETQYFGPGTRLLVL.

V and J are TRBV6-5 and TRBJ1-1; D gene ambiguous. The germline V gene encodes CDR1 MNHEY and CDR2 SVGAGI. Between the trimmed V and J ends, which lost 0 bases and 1 base, there was a span of 12 bases. The CDR3 sequence is 16 residues long. CDR3 bases: TGTGCCAGCAGTTACTCTCTGAGGGCCTGGAACACTGAAGCTTTCTTT. It is translated as CASSYSLRAWNTEAFF.

The chain employs TRBV25-1 and TRBJ2-7; D call uncertain. Germline CDR1 is MGHDK and CDR2 is SYGVNS. The V end was cut by 5 bases, the J end by 4 bases, with 12 bases between. The CDR3 has 13 amino acids. The DNA of the CDR3 is TGTGCCAGCAGTCACAAATCTTATTACGAGCAGTACTTC. This gives the protein CASSHKSYYEQYF.

This chain uses TRBV5-6 with TRBJ2-1, with D maybe TRBD2 (5 bases). The CDR3 loop spans 15 amino acids. V was trimmed by 0 bases and J by 6 bases, leaving 13 bases between them. Germline V CDR1 and CDR2: SGHDT, YYEEEE. CDR3 coding DNA: TGTGCCAGCAGCTTGGCCTCACATCGGGGCAATGAGCAGTTCTTC. This codes for CASSLASHRGNEQFF.

The table lists this clone with a count of one. The chain carries TRBV15 and TRBJ2-3; TRBD2 matches at 14 bases. Germline V gene data show CDR1 as LNHNV and CDR2 as YYDKDF (reference sequence). The CDR3 length is 15 residues. V gave up 3 bases and J gave up 6 bases; unmatched junction bases: 2. CDR3 sequence: CATSRTSGRADTQYF. CDR3 bases: TGTGCCACCAGCAGGACTAGCGGGAGGGCCGATACGCAGTATTTT. Complete variable domain (other parts from reference TRBV15 and TRBJ2-3): DAMVIQNPRYQVTQFGKPVTLSCSQTLNHNVMYWYQQKSSQAPKLLFHYYDKDFNNEADTPDNFQSRRPNTSFCFLDIRSPGLGDTAMYLCATSRTSGRADTQYFGPGTRLTVL.

The chain couples TRBV9 to TRBJ2-7; TRBD2 matches at 7 bases. CDR1 SGDLS and CDR2 YYNGEE come from the germline V gene. V was pared by 0 bases and J by 4 bases, with 4 bases of the junction left unmatched. CDR3 length: 14 amino acids. CDR3: CASSVGGRGYEQYF. In nucleotides, the CDR3 is TGTGCCAGCAGCGTAGGGGGGAGGGGTTACGAGCAGTACTTC.

In this sample, this clone turned up once. In DNA form, the CDR3 reads TGCAGCGTTGATCAGGGTGACTATGGCTACACCTTC. Amino acids: CSVDQGDYGYTF. The chain has TRBV29-1 and TRBJ1-2, with a tentative D call TRBD1 (5 bases). The CDR3 totals 12 residues. V dropped 3 bases and J dropped 3 bases, with 8 bases sitting between them. CDR1 and CDR2 from the germline V gene are SQVTM and ANQGSEA.

The genes are TRBV5-6 and TRBJ2-5, with 10 positions matching TRBD2. The CDR3 loop spans 17 amino acids. Trimming at V came to 3 bases and at J to 4 bases, leaving 12 bases not matched to a gene. CDR1 and CDR2 from the germline V gene are SGHDT and YYEEEE. The CDR3 sequence: CASSSPRSGRAGETQYF. CDR3 nucleotide sequence: TGTGCCAGCAGCTCCCCCAGGAGCGGGAGGGCCGGAGAGACCCAGTACTTC.

The chain links TRBV7-2 to TRBJ1-4; D possibly corresponds to TRBD1 (5 bases). Trimming pared 2 bases from V and 1 base from J, leaving 8 bases between. This CDR3 is built from 15 residues. Germline V lookup: CDR1 SGHTA, CDR2 FQGNSA. CDR3: CASSLRGGTNEKLFF. As DNA, the CDR3 is TGTGCCAGCAGCTTAAGGGGAGGAACTAATGAAAAACTGTTTTTT.

This clone was observed a single time. This chain joins TRBV13 and TRBJ2-1; the D is unclear. The CDR3 loop spans 15 amino acids. Germline CDR1 and CDR2: PRHDT and FYEKMQ (reference sequence). V was shortened by 0 bases and J by 4 bases, with 10 bases between the two germline ends. The CDR3 protein is CASSLGRSSYNEQFF. The CDR3 region has the DNA TGTGCCAGCAGCTTAGGCCGCTCTAGTTACAATGAGCAGTTCTTC. The complete variable domain, with remaining parts taken from reference TRBV13 and TRBJ2-1, reads AAGVIQSPRHLIKEKRETATLKCYPIPRHDTVYWYQQGPGQDPQFLISFYEKMQSDKGSIPDRFSAQQFSDYHSELNMSSLELGDSALYFCASSLGRSSYNEQFFGPGTRLTVL.

This rearrangement joins TRBV9 to TRBJ2-1; 7 positions agree with TRBD2. The germline V gene has CDR1 SGDLS and CDR2 YYNGEE. V lost 4 bases to trimming and J lost 7 bases; unmatched junction nucleotides: 17. CDR3 length: 17 residues. The CDR3 DNA sequence: TGTGCCAGCAGCCCCCGGCGGGCTAAGAGCGGGAATAATGAGCAGTTCTTC. Protein product: CASSPRRAKSGNNEQFF.

The chain employs TRBV7-9 and TRBJ2-3; D is perhaps TRBD2 (5 bases). V lost 11 bases and J lost 1, with 10 bases in between. The CDR3 covers 12 residues. Germline V lookup: CDR1 SEHNR, CDR2 FQNEAQ (reference sequence). In DNA, the CDR3 is TGTGCCTGCCCCGGGGGCACAGATACGCAGTATTTT. Translated: CACPGGTDTQYF.

This chain joins TRBV19 and TRBJ2-3; a weak D match, TRBD2 (6 bases). Germline loops: CDR1 LNHDA, CDR2 SQIVND (reference sequence). There are 14 residues in the CDR3. The ends were cut back, 3 bases at V and 3 bases at J, with 10 bases in the middle. The CDR3 reads CASSISGVTDTQYF. CDR3 in DNA: TGTGCCAGTAGTATCTCGGGGGTGACAGATACGCAGTATTTT.

The rearrangement uses TRBV5-4 and TRBJ1-1; 7 nucleotides match TRBD1. The CDR3 length is 14 residues. CDR1 and CDR2 (germline): SGHNT, YYREEE (reference sequence). Trimming took 7 bases from V and 6 from J; bases not matched to a gene: 12. The chain's CDR3 is CASGGQGDFAEAFF. DNA for the CDR3: TGTGCCAGCGGCGGTCAGGGGGATTTTGCTGAAGCTTTCTTT. The full variable domain, its missing parts supplied by reference TRBV5-4 and TRBJ1-1, is ETGVTQSPTHLIKTRGQQVTLRCSSQSGHNTVSWYQQALGQGPQFIFQYYREEENGRGNFPPRFSGLQFPNYSSELNVNALELDDSALYLCASGGQGDFAEAFFGQGTRLTVV.

The rearrangement uses TRBV19 and TRBJ2-2; 13 nucleotides agree with TRBD2. This CDR3 has 16 residues. Germline V gene lookup returns CDR1 LNHDA and CDR2 SQIVND (reference sequence). J lost 5 bases, V lost 4 bases, and 4 bases had no gene match. The CDR3 sequence is CASSTGTSGITGELFF. As DNA, the CDR3 is TGTGCCAGTAGTACTGGGACTAGCGGGATTACCGGGGAGCTGTTTTTT.

This CDR3 reads CASTLLAGGYEQYF. The DNA for the CDR3 is TGTGCCAGCACCTTACTAGCGGGAGGCTACGAGCAGTACTTC. The J gene is TRBJ2-7, the V gene TRBV6-6; 12 nucleotides match TRBD2. Germline V gene data show CDR1 as MNHNY and CDR2 as SVGAGI (reference sequence). This CDR3 comprises 14 residues. The V and J ends lost 7 bases and 3 bases, in that order; junction bases with no gene match: 4.

The chain has TRBV18 and TRBJ2-3, with D unclear. Trimming pared 2 bases from V and 3 bases from J, leaving 6 bases between. Germline-derived CDR1 and CDR2 are KGHSH and LQKENI. CDR3 length: 13 residues. The CDR3 protein is CASSPTVTDTQYF. The CDR3 DNA is TGTGCCAGCTCACCAACAGTAACAGATACGCAGTATTTT.

The V gene is TRBV10-3, the J gene TRBJ2-7; no firm D call. In germline, CDR1 is ENHRY, CDR2 SYGVKD. Between the trimmed V and J ends, which lost 5 bases and 3 bases, there was a span of 11 bases. The CDR3 spans 13 residues. The DNA of the CDR3 is TGTGCCATCAGTTTTTCACGGAGCTACGAGCAGTACTTC. This encodes CAISFSRSYEQYF.